This is a list of T cell receptor beta chains from one sample in a study of CD8+CD57+ T cells in acquired aplastic anemia. A single record per CDR3 protein comes from TCRdb applying MiXCR to the reads. Found here are 350,000 to 450,000 distinct CDR3 sequences, about 70% of them singletons; the top ten hold approximately 3.8%. Specimen: sorted CD4+, CD8+, or CD8+CD57+ T cells (not recorded which) from PBMCs. The source of these receptors is a human donor in good health, serving as a control. Each CDR3 is given with its conserved first and last residue. A D gene is named only where the DNA matches it firmly. Clone size is stated in some rows and not others, as once, few, many or a class when expanded.

v_call: TRBV7-9; d_call: .; j_call: TRBJ1-6; clone_size: .; cdr3_nt: TGTGCCAGCAGTTTAGCGGAGGGCGGGGATTCACCCCTCCACTTT; cdr3_aa: CASSLAEGGDSPLHF
v_call: TRBV7-6; d_call: .; j_call: TRBJ1-1; clone_size: .; cdr3_nt: TGTGCCAGCAGCCGGACGAATTCGAACACTGAAGCTTTCTTT; cdr3_aa: CASSRTNSNTEAFF
v_call: TRBV7-2; d_call: .; j_call: TRBJ1-5; clone_size: .; cdr3_nt: TGTGCCAGCAGCTTGGGGGAGGGAGCGGAGATTCACCCCCATTTT; cdr3_aa: CASSLGEGAEIHPHF
v_call: TRBV9; d_call: TRBD2; j_call: TRBJ2-2; clone_size: once; cdr3_nt: TGCGCCAGCAGCGTAGCGGTCCGGGGGGACTACGATGTGTTTTTT; cdr3_aa: CASSVAVRGDYDVFF
v_call: TRBV7-8; d_call: .; j_call: TRBJ1-2; clone_size: once; cdr3_nt: TGTGCCAGCAGCCAGGACGGGGGTAGTTACGAGGATTTTACCTTC; cdr3_aa: CASSQDGGSYEDFTF
v_call: TRBV5-5; d_call: TRBD1; j_call: TRBJ1-2; clone_size: once; cdr3_nt: TGTGCCAGCAGCAAATACAGGGGGGGAGGCTACACCTTC; cdr3_aa: CASSKYRGGGYTF
v_call: TRBV24-1; d_call: TRBD2; j_call: TRBJ2-1; clone_size: .; cdr3_nt: TGTGCCACCCACCGCTTAGTGGGGGGGAATGAGCAGTTCTTC; cdr3_aa: CATHRLVGGNEQFF
v_call: TRBV4-3; d_call: TRBD2; j_call: TRBJ2-3; clone_size: many; cdr3_nt: TGCGCCAGCAGCCACCCCCTAGCGGGCGGAACAGATACGCAGTATTTT; cdr3_aa: CASSHPLAGGTDTQYF
v_call: TRBV19; d_call: TRBD1; j_call: TRBJ1-1; clone_size: once; cdr3_nt: TGTGCCAGTAGTCGACAGGGAACGTCCCCGGGAGCTTTCTTT; cdr3_aa: CASSRQGTSPGAFF
v_call: TRBV7-2; d_call: .; j_call: TRBJ2-3; clone_size: .; cdr3_nt: TGTGCCAGCAGCCTACCAGAGACCCAGAAAGATGCGCAGTATTTT; cdr3_aa: CASSLPETQKDAQYF
v_call: TRBV6-5; d_call: TRBD1; j_call: TRBJ1-1; clone_size: few; cdr3_nt: TGTGCCTGCAGTTTGGGGGCGACAGGGGTGGGAACTGAAGCTTTCTTT; cdr3_aa: CACSLGATGVGTEAFF
v_call: TRBV7-2; d_call: .; j_call: TRBJ1-2; clone_size: .; cdr3_nt: TGTGCCAGCAGCTTAGGTGTCGGTACAGATACGGGCTATACCTTC; cdr3_aa: CASSLGVGTDTGYTF